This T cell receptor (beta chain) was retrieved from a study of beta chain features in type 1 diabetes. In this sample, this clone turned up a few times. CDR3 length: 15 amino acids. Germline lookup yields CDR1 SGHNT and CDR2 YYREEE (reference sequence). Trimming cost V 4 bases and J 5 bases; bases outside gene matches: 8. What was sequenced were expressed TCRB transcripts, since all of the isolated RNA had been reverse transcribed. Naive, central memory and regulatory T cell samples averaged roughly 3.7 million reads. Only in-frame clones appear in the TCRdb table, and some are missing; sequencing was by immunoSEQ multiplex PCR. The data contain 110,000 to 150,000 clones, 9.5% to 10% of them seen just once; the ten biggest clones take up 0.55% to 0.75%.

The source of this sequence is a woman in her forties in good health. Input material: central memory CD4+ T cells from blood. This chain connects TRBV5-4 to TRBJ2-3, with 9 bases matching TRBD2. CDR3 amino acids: CASSVPGAGGDTQYF. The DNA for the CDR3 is TGTGCCAGCAGCGTCCCGGGAGCGGGGGGAGATACGCAGTATTTT.